This T cell receptor (beta chain) was recovered during a study of beta chain features in type 1 diabetes. Background on the study: Cell yields, age and gender were similar between patients and healthy donors. Researchers looked at about 110 million sorted cells across all samples. Findings and caveats of the study: Among patients with Type 1 diabetes, TCRB CDR3s were moderately but significantly shorter in every one of the four CD4+ subsets. Reads derived from cDNA could over-represent cells showing high TCR expression.

Expressed TCRB transcripts were sequenced because the isolated RNA had all been reverse transcribed beforehand. Clones were read by immunoSEQ multiplex PCR, and TCRdb kept only the in-frame ones, dropping some. The profile shows over 40,000 clones, about 68% of them singletons. This CDR3 comprises 15 residues. The germline V gene encodes CDR1 ENHRY and CDR2 SYGVKD. V gave up 4 bases and J gave up 5 bases; unmatched junction bases: 5. There are a few counts of this clone. Its specificity is not known. On average, the one heparinised blood draw given by each donor was around 110 mL. The chain links TRBV10-3 to TRBJ2-1, with 10 bases that match TRBD2. The sample comprised Tregs from blood. The sequence derives from a man in his thirties or forties with type 1 diabetes. Some clones in this sample may be carry-over from other donors' samples. CDR3: CAISAPSGGNNEQFF. CDR3 nucleotides: TGTGCCATCAGTGCCCCTAGCGGGGGAAACAATGAGCAGTTCTTC.